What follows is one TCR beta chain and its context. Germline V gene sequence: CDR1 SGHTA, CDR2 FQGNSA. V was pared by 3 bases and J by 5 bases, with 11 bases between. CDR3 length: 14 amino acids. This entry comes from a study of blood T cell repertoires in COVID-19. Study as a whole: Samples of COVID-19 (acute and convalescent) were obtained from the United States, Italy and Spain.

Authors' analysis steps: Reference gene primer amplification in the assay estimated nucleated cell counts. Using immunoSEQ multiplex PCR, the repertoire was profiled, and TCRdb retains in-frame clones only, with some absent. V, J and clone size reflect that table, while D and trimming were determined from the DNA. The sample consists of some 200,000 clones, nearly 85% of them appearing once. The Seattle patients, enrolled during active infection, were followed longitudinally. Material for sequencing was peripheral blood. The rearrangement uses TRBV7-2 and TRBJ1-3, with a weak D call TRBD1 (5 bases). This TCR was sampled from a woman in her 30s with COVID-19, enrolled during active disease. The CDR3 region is CASSFGGVRNTIYF. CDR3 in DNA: TGTGCCAGCAGCTTCGGGGGTGTCCGAAACACCATATATTTT.